This T cell receptor beta chain is from a study of identical twins' blood T cells. The V and J ends lost 4 bases and 7 bases, in that order; junction bases with no gene match: 10. The CDR3 runs 15 residues. Germline V CDR1 and CDR2: SGHTA, FQGNSA. TCRdb reanalysed the 5' RACE reads using MiXCR and keeps one entry per CDR3 protein. There are a few hundred thousand distinct CDR3 sequences in the sample; roughly 27% occur only once, and approximately 6.6% lies in the top ten. Reared together, all three twin pairs probably met the same infectious agents and vaccines. The chain combines TRBV7-2 with TRBJ2-1; 7 bases agree with TRBD2. Sequenced sample: PBMCs. The sequence came from a woman aged 18 to 49 in good health. CDR3 coding DNA: TGTGCCAGCAGCTCCCGGGGTAGCGGGCGAAATGAGCAGTTCTTC. It yields the protein CASSSRGSGRNEQFF.